Below, 25 T cell receptor beta chains from the same sample are listed, as sequenced in a study of regulatory T cells in long-lasting Graves disease. Regarding time point: newly diagnosed GD, antithyroid drugs for less than 3 months. Following extraction of RNA from PBMCs, that RNA was used to make the TCR library. Investigators prepared the TCR beta libraries by applying iRepertoire HTBI primers and Arm-PCR of CDR3 regions. A single record per CDR3 protein comes from TCRdb applying MiXCR to the multiplex PCR reads. The data contain about 320,000 distinct CDR3 sequences, 15% to 20% of them singletons. Sequenced material: peripheral blood mononuclear cells (PBMCs), taken at new diagnosis, from a patient treated with antithyroid drugs. All receptors come from a female donor with Graves disease.

This chain connects TRBV2 to TRBJ2-1; D ambiguous. With 6 bases removed from V and 4 bases from J, the gap between germline ends came to 7 bases. The CDR3 has 12 residues. Germline CDR1 is SNHLY and CDR2 is FYNNEI. CDR3 sequence (DNA): TGTGCCAGCAGGGTCACTTACAATGAGCAGTTCTTC. Its translation: CASRVTYNEQFF. Using reference TRBV2 and TRBJ2-1 for the parts outside the CDR3, the full variable domain is EPEVTQTPSHQVTQMGQEVILRCVPISNHLYFYWYRQILGQKVEFLVSFYNNEISEKSEIFDDQFSVERPDGSNFTLKIRSTKLEDSAMYFCASRVTYNEQFFGPGTRLTVL.

The rearrangement joins TRBV29-1 to TRBJ2-2; D is unresolved. The ends were cut back, 1 base at V and 2 bases at J, with 5 bases in the middle. The germline CDR1 and CDR2 sequences are SQVTM and ANQGSEA. The CDR3 length is 13 residues. The CDR3 DNA reads TGCAGCGTTGAAGGGAAAAACACCGGGGAGCTGTTTTTT. Translation: CSVEGKNTGELFF.

J is TRBJ2-5 and V is TRBV12-3 or TRBV12-4; D possibly uses TRBD1 or TRBD2 (5 bases each). CDR3 length equals 14 residues. Trimming took 3 bases from V and 2 from J, leaving 10 bases between them. Here the CDR3 reads CASSFRGGQETQYF. DNA of the CDR3: TGTGCCAGCAGTTTCCGTGGGGGACAAGAGACCCAGTACTTC.

On this clonotype: This may stem from a read error, because a much larger clone lies one nucleotide away. The chain carries TRBV5-1 and TRBJ2-7; D not certain. V gave up 4 bases and J gave up 6 bases, with 11 bases separating them. The CDR3 totals 12 residues. Germline values: CDR1 SGHRS, CDR2 YFSETQ. DNA of the CDR3: TGCGCCAGCAGCCGAATAGGCTGCGAGCAGTACTTC. Protein product: CASSRIGCEQYF.

This clonotype was counted a few times. The V gene is TRBV5-1, the J gene TRBJ1-5; perhaps TRBD1 as D (6 bases). This CDR3 comprises 15 residues. With 0 bases removed from V and 2 bases from J, the gap between germline ends came to 9 bases. The V gene's germline CDR1 is SGHRS and CDR2 YFSETQ. DNA of the CDR3: TGCGCCAGCAGCTTGGAGGGGGAAGGCAATCAGCCCCAGCATTTT. Protein sequence: CASSLEGEGNQPQHF.

For this clonotype: This likely traces to a read error, being one base from a far larger clone. The gene calls are TRBV3-1 and TRBJ2-7, with 8 positions matching TRBD1. The CDR3 totals 13 residues. CDR1 and CDR2 from the germline V gene are LGHDT and YNNKEL (reference sequence). Here the CDR3 reads CASSLDRASERYF. Written as DNA, the CDR3 is TGTGCCAGCAGTTTGGACAGGGCTAGCGAGCGGTACTTC.

Points on this clonotype: This is likely an artifact of a read error, given a far larger clone one base away. The rearrangement joins TRBV12-3 or TRBV12-4 to TRBJ2-3; D unclear. The DNA end favors TRBJ1-1, so the J call may be wrong. The CDR3 has 14 amino acids. The chain's CDR3 is CASTPSSRNTEAFF. The CDR3 DNA is TGTGCCAGCACCCCCAGTTCTCGGAACACTGAAGCTTTCTTT.

This clonotype was counted many times. The chain couples TRBV24-1 to TRBJ2-1; 8 positions match TRBD2. The V and J ends lost 4 bases and 6 bases, in that order; junction bases with no gene match: 7. Looked up from germline, CDR1 is KGHDR and CDR2 is SFDVKD. The CDR3 runs 15 residues. The CDR3 coding sequence is TGTGCCACCAGTGACCCCAGCGGGAGCTTCAATGAGCAGTTCTTC. Translation: CATSDPSGSFNEQFF.

At least ten counts were recorded for this clonotype. The chain recombines TRBV5-1 with TRBJ2-1, with 8 bases identical to TRBD1. Germline CDR1 and CDR2: SGHRS and YFSETQ. CDR3 length: 15 residues. The J segment lost 2 bases and the V segment lost 4 bases, leaving 5 bases of the junction unmatched. Here the CDR3 reads CASSLTTGAYNEQFF. Here the CDR3 DNA reads TGCGCCAGCAGCCTGACGACAGGGGCCTACAATGAGCAGTTCTTC.

This clonotype was recorded at least ten times. The rearrangement links TRBV6-5 to TRBJ2-3; D not certain. V was clipped by 4 bases and J by 6 bases, with 14 bases between them. There are 14 residues in the CDR3. Germline V CDR1 and CDR2: MNHEY, SVGAGI. The CDR3 region has the DNA TGTGCCAGCAGTTTAGGTCGTGGCGGCGATACGCAGTATTTT. Translation gives CASSLGRGGDTQYF.

In this sample, this clonotype turned up many times. The chain joins TRBV30 to TRBJ1-1, with TRBD1 matching over 8 bases. CDR1 and CDR2 from the germline V gene are GTSNPN and SVGIG (reference sequence). There are 15 residues in the CDR3. Trimming took 0 bases from V and 5 from J; bases not matched to a gene: 8. The DNA for the CDR3 is TGTGCCTGGAGTGTAAGTCAGGGGGCAAGGACTGAAGCTTTCTTT. Its translation: CAWSVSQGARTEAFF.

This clonotype appeared many times. V is TRBV2 and J is TRBJ1-2; D possibly corresponds to TRBD1 (5 bases). The CDR3 consists of 11 residues. Trimming took off 11 bases at V and 5 bases at J, with 12 bases between the two ends. CDR1 is SNHLY and CDR2 is FYNNEI in the germline V gene. The CDR3 DNA reads as TGTGCCCAACTAGGGGCGTATGGCTACACCTTC. Its translation: CAQLGAYGYTF.

In this sample, this clonotype turned up many times. The chain joins TRBV11-2 to TRBJ2-1, with 8 bases matching TRBD2. From germline, CDR1 is SGHAT and CDR2 FQNNGV. The CDR3 has 13 residues. V trimming: 0 bases; J trimming: 10 bases; junction bases outside the gene matches: 2. CDR3 nucleotides: TGTGCCAGCAGCTTAGAACGGACTAGCGAGCAGTTCTTC. This encodes CASSLERTSEQFF.

In this sample, this clonotype turned up many times. The chain joins TRBV4-1 to TRBJ1-4; TRBD1 is a possible D gene (5 bases). Germline CDR1 and CDR2: MGHRA and YSYEKL. CDR3 length equals 15 residues. Trimming pared 0 bases from V and 8 bases from J, leaving 13 bases between. CDR3 protein: CASSQDVGDGEKLFF. The CDR3, as DNA: TGCGCCAGCAGCCAAGATGTGGGGGATGGCGAAAAACTGTTTTTT.

The chain carries TRBV6-4 and TRBJ2-1; TRBD2 matches 12 bases. V was pared by 4 bases and J by 7 bases, with 2 bases of the junction left unmatched. In germline, CDR1 is MRHNA, CDR2 SNTAGT. CDR3 length equals 14 residues. The CDR3 nucleotides read TGTGCCAGCAGTGCCGGGACTAGCGGGAATGAGCAGTTCTTC. Its protein product is CASSAGTSGNEQFF.

The table lists this clonotype with many counts. The chain has TRBV28 and TRBJ2-7, with a tentative D call TRBD2 (6 bases). In germline, CDR1 is MDHEN, CDR2 SYDVKM. V shed 1 base and J shed 6 bases, with 13 bases lying between them. The CDR3 runs to 14 residues. The CDR3 DNA reads as TGTGCCAGCAGTTTATTCCGGGAGAGAGGCGAGCAGTACTTC. This codes for CASSLFRERGEQYF.

This clonotype was observed a single time. A far larger clone differs by one base, so this is likely a read error. The chain employs TRBV5-1 and TRBJ2-3, with D perhaps TRBD2 (7 bases). The closer fit of TRBJ2-7 to the DNA end suggests the J call may be wrong. The germline V gene encodes CDR1 SGHRS and CDR2 YFSETQ. The CDR3 covers 14 residues. The CDR3 nucleotides read TGCGCCAGCAGCAGGGGGGCTAGCGGCTACGAGCAGTACTTC. It translates to CASSRGASGYEQYF.

This clonotype was counted at least ten times. The chain combines TRBV29-1 with TRBJ2-1, with 11 positions matching TRBD1. The germline CDR1 and CDR2 sequences are SQVTM and ANQGSEA. After removal of 7 bases from V and 6 bases from J, the junction contained 5 bases not matched to a gene. The CDR3 runs to 13 residues. CDR3 in DNA: TGCAGCGCTGGGACAGGGGGTATCAATGAGCAGTTCTTC. Its translation is CSAGTGGINEQFF.

This clonotype was seen ten or more times. The rearrangement links TRBV12-3 or TRBV12-4 to TRBJ2-3, with a tentative D call TRBD2 (6 bases). CDR3 size: 13 residues. The V and J ends lost 6 bases and 6 bases respectively, with 13 bases between them. CDR3 sequence: CASRSQAGDTQYF. In nucleotides, the CDR3 is TGTGCCAGCAGGAGTCAGGCGGGGGATACGCAGTATTTT.

Many counts were recorded for this clonotype. V is TRBV11-2 and J is TRBJ2-5, with D perhaps assigned TRBD1 or TRBD2 (5 bases each). The CDR3 consists of 20 residues. Trimming removed 2 bases at V and 4 bases at J, with 29 bases between. Germline V gene lookup returns CDR1 SGHAT and CDR2 FQNNGV. CDR3 coding DNA: TGTGCCAGCAGCTTAAAATTCCCTATAACGGGGCCCCAGTCGGGAGAGACCCAGTACTTC. It specifies CASSLKFPITGPQSGETQYF.

This clonotype was recorded at least ten times. The chain recombines TRBV28 with TRBJ2-7; either TRBD1 or TRBD2 may supply D (5 bases each). Trimming shortened V by 7 bases and J by 0 bases, and 16 bases separated the two germline ends. This CDR3 comprises 15 residues. CDR1 and CDR2 (germline): MDHEN, SYDVKM. CDR3 residues: CASTQTGGLSYEQYF. DNA of the CDR3: TGTGCCAGCACCCAAACAGGAGGACTCTCCTACGAGCAGTACTTC.

V and J are TRBV11-3 and TRBJ2-1, with D perhaps matching TRBD1 (5 bases). Germline CDR1 SGHNT, CDR2 YENEEA. Trimming pared 1 base from V and 6 bases from J, leaving 10 bases between. This CDR3 is built from 14 residues. CDR3: CASSLGGDTNEQFF. CDR3 nucleotide sequence: TGTGCCAGCAGCTTAGGGGGCGATACCAATGAGCAGTTCTTC.

This clonotype was recorded once. An end of the junction differs from the germline gene, which may be a read error. This chain uses TRBV5-1 with TRBJ2-3, with 7 bases matching TRBD1. The CDR3 has 14 residues. In germline, CDR1 is SGHRS, CDR2 YFSETQ. CDR3 in amino acids: CASNYRDSTDAQYF. For the CDR3, the DNA is TGCGCCAGCAACTACAGGGACAGCACAGATGCGCAGTATTTT.

Concerning this clonotype itself: A single base is all that separates this from a far larger clone, so a read error is likely. This chain joins TRBV12-3 or TRBV12-4 and TRBJ1-2; no reliable D call. This CDR3 is 11 amino acids long. V lost 5 bases, J lost 8 bases, and 9 bases lay in between. As DNA, the CDR3 is TGTGCCAGCAGTGACGTAGGAGGCTACACCTTC. Translating it yields CASSDVGGYTF.

For this clonotype: A much bigger clone sits one base away, suggesting this may be a read error. The missing conserved phenylalanine or tryptophan at the end of this CDR3 makes a read error likely. The chain carries TRBV5-4 and TRBJ2-3; D is perhaps TRBD2 (6 bases). Between the trimmed V and J ends, which lost 2 bases and 5 bases, there was a span of 15 bases. The V gene's germline CDR1 is SGHNT and CDR2 YYREEE (reference sequence). There are 15 residues in the CDR3. The CDR3 sequence: CASSFGGGLGDTQYI. The CDR3 DNA follows: TGTGCCAGCAGCTTCGGTGGGGGACTTGGAGATACGCAGTATATT.